What follows is one T cell receptor beta chain and its context. Relative to the germline gene, one junction end is altered; a read error may explain this. In the source study's methods: Reference gene primer amplification gave nucleated cell count estimates. Method: immunoSEQ multiplex PCR; TCRdb's copy keeps in-frame clones and lacks some. V and J calls and clone size are those listed in that table; D and trimming were worked out from the DNA. The sample has about 310,000 clones; 85% to 90% are singletons. This sample was included in a study of blood T cell repertoires in COVID-19. Study details: From T cells, B-cell-depleted T cells, or PBMCs came the material, which was cDNA or gDNA.

CDR3 length: 15 residues. CDR1 SGHRS and CDR2 YFSETQ come from the germline V gene. Recovered participants had two consecutive negative NP/OP PCR tests, healthcare professional clearance, or symptom resolution. The gene calls are TRBV5-1 and TRBJ2-7; the match to TRBD1 covers 8 bases. The sequence was collected from a woman aged 30 to 39 who had recovered from COVID-19. The material sequenced was PBMCs or T cells enriched from blood (not recorded which). The CDR3 spells CASSLGPGGSHEQYF. The DNA of the CDR3 is TGCGCCAGCAGCTTGGGACCAGGGGGCTCCCACGAGCAGTACTTC.